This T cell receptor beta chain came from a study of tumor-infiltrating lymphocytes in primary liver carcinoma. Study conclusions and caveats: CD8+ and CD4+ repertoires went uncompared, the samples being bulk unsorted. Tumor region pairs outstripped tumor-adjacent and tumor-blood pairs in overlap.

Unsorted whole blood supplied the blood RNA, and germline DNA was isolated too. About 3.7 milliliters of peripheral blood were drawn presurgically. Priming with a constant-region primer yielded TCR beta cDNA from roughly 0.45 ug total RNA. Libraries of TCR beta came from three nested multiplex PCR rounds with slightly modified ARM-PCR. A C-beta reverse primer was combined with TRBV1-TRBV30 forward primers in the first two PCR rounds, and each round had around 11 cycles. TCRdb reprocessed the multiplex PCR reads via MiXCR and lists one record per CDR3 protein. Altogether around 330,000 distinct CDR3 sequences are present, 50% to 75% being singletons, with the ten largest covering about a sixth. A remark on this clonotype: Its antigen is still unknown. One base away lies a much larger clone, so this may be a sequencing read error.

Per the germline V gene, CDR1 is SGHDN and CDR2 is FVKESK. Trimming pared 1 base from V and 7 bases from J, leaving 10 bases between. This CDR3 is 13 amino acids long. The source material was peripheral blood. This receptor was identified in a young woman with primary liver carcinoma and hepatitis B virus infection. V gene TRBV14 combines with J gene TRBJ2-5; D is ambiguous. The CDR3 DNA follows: TGTGCCAGCAGCCAAGGGGTAGAAGGGACCCAGTACTTC. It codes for CASSQGVEGTQYF.